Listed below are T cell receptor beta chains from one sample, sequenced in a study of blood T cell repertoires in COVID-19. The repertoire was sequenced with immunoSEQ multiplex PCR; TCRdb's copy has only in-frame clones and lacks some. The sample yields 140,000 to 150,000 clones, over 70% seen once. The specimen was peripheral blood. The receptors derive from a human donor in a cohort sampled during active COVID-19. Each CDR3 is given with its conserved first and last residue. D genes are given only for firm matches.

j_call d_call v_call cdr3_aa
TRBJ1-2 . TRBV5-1 CASSSHSTAGQNYGYTF
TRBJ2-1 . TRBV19 CASSPWGVGNEQFF
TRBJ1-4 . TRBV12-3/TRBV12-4 CASSLDAVEKLFF
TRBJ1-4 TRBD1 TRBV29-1 CSISRTGGDEKLFF
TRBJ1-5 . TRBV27 CASSTGGRNQPQHF
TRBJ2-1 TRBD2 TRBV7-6 CASSLEASGGLNEQFF
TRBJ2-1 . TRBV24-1 CATSDLTEQFF
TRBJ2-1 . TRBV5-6 CASSLVGPDNEQFF
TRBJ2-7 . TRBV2 CASSGFGGPYEQYF
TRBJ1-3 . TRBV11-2 CASSFTSGGGQSSGNTIYF
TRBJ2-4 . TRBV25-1 CASSEYGQQNIQYF
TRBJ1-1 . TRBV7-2 CASSFASGGSTEAFF
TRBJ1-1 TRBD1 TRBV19 CASRLQGPTEAFF